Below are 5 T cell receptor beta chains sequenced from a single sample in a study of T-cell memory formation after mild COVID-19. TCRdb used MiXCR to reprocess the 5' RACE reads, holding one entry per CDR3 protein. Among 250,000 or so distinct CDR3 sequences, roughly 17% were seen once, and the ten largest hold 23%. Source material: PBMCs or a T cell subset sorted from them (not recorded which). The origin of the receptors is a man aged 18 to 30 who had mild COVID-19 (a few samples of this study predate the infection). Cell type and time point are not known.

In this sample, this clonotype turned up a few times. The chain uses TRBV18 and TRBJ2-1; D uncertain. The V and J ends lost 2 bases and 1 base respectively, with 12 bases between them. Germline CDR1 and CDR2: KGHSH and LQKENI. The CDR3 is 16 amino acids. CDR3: CASSPAFPRSYNEQFF. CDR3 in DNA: TGTGCCAGCTCACCAGCCTTCCCGCGGTCCTACAATGAGCAGTTCTTC.

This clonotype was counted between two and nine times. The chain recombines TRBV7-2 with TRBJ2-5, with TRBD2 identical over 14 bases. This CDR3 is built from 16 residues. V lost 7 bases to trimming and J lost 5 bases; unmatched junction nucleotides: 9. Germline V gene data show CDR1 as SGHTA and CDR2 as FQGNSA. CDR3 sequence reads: CASTGTSGGRGETQYF. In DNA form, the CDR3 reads TGTGCCAGCACCGGGACTAGCGGGGGAAGGGGGGAGACCCAGTACTTC.

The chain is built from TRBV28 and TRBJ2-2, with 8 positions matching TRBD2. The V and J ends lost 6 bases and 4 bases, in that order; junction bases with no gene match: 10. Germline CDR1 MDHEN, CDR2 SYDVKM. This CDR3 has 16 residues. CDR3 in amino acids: CASSPGGLGLTGELFF. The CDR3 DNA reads TGTGCCAGCAGCCCGGGGGGGCTTGGTCTCACCGGGGAGCTGTTTTTT. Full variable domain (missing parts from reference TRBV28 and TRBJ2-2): DVKVTQSSRYLVKRTGEKVFLECVQDMDHENMFWYRQDPGLGLRLIYFSYDVKMKEKGDIPEGYSVSREKKERFSLILESASTNQTSMYLCASSPGGLGLTGELFFGEGSRLTVL.

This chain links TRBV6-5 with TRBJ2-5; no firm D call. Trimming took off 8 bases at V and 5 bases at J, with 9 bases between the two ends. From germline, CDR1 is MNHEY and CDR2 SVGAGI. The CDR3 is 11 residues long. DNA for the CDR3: TGTGCCAGCGGCCTATTGGAGACCCAGTACTTC. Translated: CASGLLETQYF.

CDR3 in DNA: TGTGCCAGCAGCGCTACAGGGACAGATACGCAGTATTTT. It codes for CASSATGTDTQYF. This rearrangement joins TRBV7-8 to TRBJ2-3; perhaps TRBD1 as D (6 bases). V gave up 5 bases and J gave up 3 bases, with 9 bases separating them. The CDR3 extends over 13 amino acids. The germline CDR1 and CDR2 sequences are SGHVS and FQNEAQ.